This paragraph reports one T cell receptor (beta chain). The target antigen is unknown. Researchers ran the PCR with 60 Vbeta and 13 Jbeta primers. Repertoires were generated with immunoSEQ multiplex PCR, while TCRdb's copy carries only in-frame clones and drops some. The sample lists 100,000 to 150,000 clones, about 8.5% occurring once. The data originate from a study of cytomegalovirus exposure and HLA in healthy donors. Study results and limitations: According to reports, the classifier identified cytomegalovirus status with high specificity and sensitivity. Earlier results showed most TCR beta V segments being productive about 87% or about 30% of the time. CMV serostatus alone was available as immune exposure information. At a 0.05 false discovery rate, a later analysis found around 15,000 TCR beta sequences to be associated with HLA alleles.

The sequenced material came from PBMCs. The TCR sequence derives from a man aged 35 to 55 in good health and CMV-seronegative.

In nucleotides, the CDR3 is TGTGCCAGCAGCGTCGAAGCAGCGGGGGACTCAGATACGCAGTATTTT. Its protein is CASSVEAAGDSDTQYF. The chain links TRBV9 to TRBJ2-3; 8 bases line up with TRBD2. V was clipped by 2 bases and J by 4 bases; unmatched bases: 9. Looked up from germline, CDR1 is SGDLS and CDR2 is YYNGEE. There are 16 residues in the CDR3.